The 3 T cell receptor beta chains below were found in one sample sequenced in a study of OX40 agonist ivuxolimab in advanced cancers. Sequenced by immunoSEQ multiplex PCR; TCRdb stores in-frame clones only, minus some. The sample lists about 70,000 clones; over 70% were seen once. The specimen was CD4+ or CD8+ T cells sorted from blood, collected in a trial of the OX40 agonist ivuxolimab. The receptors derive from an adult with an advanced solid tumor such as melanoma, head and neck, liver or kidney cancer.

V is TRBV2 and J is TRBJ2-7; no clear D gene. The CDR3 totals 11 residues. V gave up 3 bases and J gave up 10 bases, with 10 bases separating them. The V gene's germline CDR1 is SNHLY and CDR2 FYNNEI. The CDR3: CASSDPGTQYF. In DNA, the CDR3 is TGTGCCAGCAGTGACCCCGGAACCCAGTACTTC.

The genes are TRBV5-4 and TRBJ1-2; TRBD1 matches at 8 bases. With V trimmed by 3 bases and J by 5 bases, 12 bases remained unmatched. This CDR3 is 16 amino acids long. The germline V gene encodes CDR1 SGHNT and CDR2 YYREEE (reference sequence). In nucleotides, the CDR3 is TGTGCCAGCAGCTCGACCACACCGGGACAGGATTATGGCTACACCTTC. This encodes CASSSTTPGQDYGYTF.

V and J are TRBV29-1 and TRBJ2-3; D is possibly TRBD2 (5 bases). V shed 3 bases and J shed 1 base, with 11 bases lying between them. Germline assignment: CDR1 SQVTM and CDR2 ANQGSEA. The CDR3 extends over 14 amino acids. CDR3 nucleotide sequence: TGCAGCGTTGAGGGTAGCGCTCGCACAGATACGCAGTATTTT. It encodes CSVEGSARTDTQYF.